This is a list of T cell receptor beta chains from one sample in a study of T cell repertoires in cytomegalovirus infection. TCRdb reprocessed the reads with MiXCR, giving one entry per CDR3 protein. The sample holds some 350,000 distinct CDR3 sequences, about 34% seen once. No cognate antigen is known for these TCRs. Sequenced here: cultured PBMCs, sampled from culture after CMV antigen stimulation. The receptors were gathered from a human donor in good health (CMV status not recorded). Some clones in this sample may be carry-over from other donors' samples. CDR3s leave out the opening cysteine and the closing phenylalanine or tryptophan. Clone size is given for some rows only: seen once, a few or many times, or a class if the clone is expanded.

size: -
length: 20
V: TRBV12-3/TRBV12-4
CDR3: ASSLAPGAVGRTARAVPGYT

size: -
length: 11
V: TRBV6-4
CDR3: ASSGEEDSPLH

size: -
length: 14
V: TRBV12-3/TRBV12-4
CDR3: ASSIGWGPYKNMQY

size: few
length: 14
V: TRBV7-2
CDR3: ASSRGQGSYNSPLH

size: -
length: 13
V: TRBV6-5
CDR3: ASNPAGINYNEQF

size: few
length: 12
V: TRBV6-2/TRBV6-3
CDR3: ASSYSGRWSELF

size: few
length: 14
V: TRBV7-2
CDR3: ASSLATGPYQETQY

size: few
length: 17
V: TRBV7-2
CDR3: ASSLILLAGGLGRETQY

size: -
length: 14
V: TRBV11-2
CDR3: ASSDPGKGGSYEQY

size: many
length: 14
V: TRBV7-2
CDR3: ASSSTGRTMNTEAF

size: -
length: 11
V: TRBV19
CDR3: ASSITLGAEQF